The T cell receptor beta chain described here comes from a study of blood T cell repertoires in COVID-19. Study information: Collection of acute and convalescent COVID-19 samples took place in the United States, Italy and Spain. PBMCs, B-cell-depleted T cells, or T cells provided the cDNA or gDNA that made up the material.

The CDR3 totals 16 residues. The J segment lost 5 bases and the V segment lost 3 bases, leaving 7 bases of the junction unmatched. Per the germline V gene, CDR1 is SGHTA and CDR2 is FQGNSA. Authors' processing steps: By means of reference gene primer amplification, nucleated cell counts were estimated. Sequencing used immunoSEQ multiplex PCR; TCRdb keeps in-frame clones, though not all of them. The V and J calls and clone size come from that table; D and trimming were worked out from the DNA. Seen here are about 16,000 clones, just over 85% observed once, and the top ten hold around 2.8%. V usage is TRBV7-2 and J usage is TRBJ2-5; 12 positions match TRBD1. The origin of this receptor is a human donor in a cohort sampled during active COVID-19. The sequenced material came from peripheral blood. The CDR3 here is CASSFHGTGGGETQYF. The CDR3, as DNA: TGTGCCAGCAGCTTCCACGGGACAGGGGGCGGGGAGACCCAGTACTTC.